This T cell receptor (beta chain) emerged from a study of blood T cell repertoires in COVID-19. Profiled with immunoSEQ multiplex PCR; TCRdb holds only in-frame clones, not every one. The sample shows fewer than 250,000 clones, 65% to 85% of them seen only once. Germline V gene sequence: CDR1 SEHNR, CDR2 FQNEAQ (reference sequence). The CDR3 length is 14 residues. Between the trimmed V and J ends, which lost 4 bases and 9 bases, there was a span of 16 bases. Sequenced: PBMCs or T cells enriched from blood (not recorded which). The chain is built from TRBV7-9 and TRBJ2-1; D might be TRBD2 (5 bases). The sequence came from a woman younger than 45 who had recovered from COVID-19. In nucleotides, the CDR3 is TGTGCCAGCAGCTGGAGAGGGAGCAGAGGTGAGCAGTTCTTC. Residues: CASSWRGSRGEQFF.